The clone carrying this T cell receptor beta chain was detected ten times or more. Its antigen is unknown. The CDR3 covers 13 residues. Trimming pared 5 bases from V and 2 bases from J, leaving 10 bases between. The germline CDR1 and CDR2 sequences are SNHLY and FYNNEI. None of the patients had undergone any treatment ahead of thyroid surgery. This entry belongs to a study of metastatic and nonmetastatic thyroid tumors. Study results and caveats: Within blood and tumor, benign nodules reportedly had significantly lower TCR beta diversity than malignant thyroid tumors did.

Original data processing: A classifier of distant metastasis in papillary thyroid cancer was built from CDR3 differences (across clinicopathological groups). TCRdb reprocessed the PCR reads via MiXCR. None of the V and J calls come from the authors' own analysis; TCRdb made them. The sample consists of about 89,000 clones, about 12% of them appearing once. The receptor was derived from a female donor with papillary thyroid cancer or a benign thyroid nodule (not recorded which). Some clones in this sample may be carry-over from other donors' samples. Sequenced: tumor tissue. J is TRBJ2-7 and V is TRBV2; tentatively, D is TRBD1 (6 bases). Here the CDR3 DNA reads TGTGCCAGCAGTACCGGGACACCCTACGAGCAGTACTTC. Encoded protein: CASSTGTPYEQYF.